Listed below are T cell receptor beta chains from one sample, sequenced in a study of blood T cell repertoires in COVID-19. The assay was immunoSEQ multiplex PCR, and TCRdb's table has in-frame clones only and misses some. The sample yields about 300,000 clones, approximately 88% seen once. Sequenced sample: PBMCs or T cells enriched from blood (not recorded which). These receptors all stem from a man aged 55 to 70 who had recovered from COVID-19. Both conserved end residues are part of each CDR3. Each record gives: clone size, D gene, V gene, J gene, CDR3 DNA, CDR3 protein. A D gene is named only where the DNA matches it firmly. The size entry is marked missing in some rows and otherwise reads once, few, many or a size class.

clone size: -; D gene: -; V gene: TRBV19; J gene: TRBJ1-2; CDR3 DNA: TGTGCCAGTTCTCCTACCGGCGGGGGAATTAACTATGGCTACACCTTC; CDR3 protein: CASSPTGGGINYGYTF
clone size: -; D gene: -; V gene: TRBV2; J gene: TRBJ2-1; CDR3 DNA: TGTGCCAGCGAGCTCCGGGGAAGCTCCTACAATGAGCAGTTCTTC; CDR3 protein: CASELRGSSYNEQFF
clone size: -; D gene: -; V gene: TRBV7-2; J gene: TRBJ1-4; CDR3 DNA: TGTGCCAGCAGCTTATCGCGGGCTGAAAAACTGTTTTTT; CDR3 protein: CASSLSRAEKLFF
clone size: -; D gene: TRBD1; V gene: TRBV7-2; J gene: TRBJ2-1; CDR3 DNA: TGTGCCAGCAGCTTCCGGGACAGTCTTTACAATGAGCAGTTCTTC; CDR3 protein: CASSFRDSLYNEQFF
clone size: -; D gene: TRBD2; V gene: TRBV7-2; J gene: TRBJ2-7; CDR3 DNA: TGTGCCTCAGGGCGGGAGTTAAACTACGAGCAGTACTTC; CDR3 protein: CASGRELNYEQYF
clone size: -; D gene: TRBD1; V gene: TRBV25-1; J gene: TRBJ2-7; CDR3 DNA: TGTGCCAGCGGGACAGGGGCCTACGAGCAGTACTTC; CDR3 protein: CASGTGAYEQYF
clone size: -; D gene: TRBD1; V gene: TRBV18; J gene: TRBJ1-4; CDR3 DNA: TGTGCCAGCTCACCAAGTTATGCAGGGGGCCCCGCAACTAATGAAAAACTGTTTTTT; CDR3 protein: CASSPSYAGGPATNEKLFF
clone size: -; D gene: -; V gene: TRBV24-1; J gene: TRBJ1-1; CDR3 DNA: TGTGCCACCAGTGATCCCGGGTCCGGGGGTCCTACACGCTTT; CDR3 protein: CATSDPGSGGPTRF
clone size: -; D gene: -; V gene: TRBV7-6; J gene: TRBJ2-7; CDR3 DNA: TGTGCCAGCAGCTTAGGGCTAGCGCCCTCCTACGAGCAGTACTTC; CDR3 protein: CASSLGLAPSYEQYF
clone size: once; D gene: -; V gene: TRBV9; J gene: TRBJ1-5; CDR3 DNA: TGTGCCAGCAGCCCTACAGGTTCCCCCCAGCCCCAGCATTTT; CDR3 protein: CASSPTGSPQPQHF
clone size: -; D gene: TRBD1; V gene: TRBV4-3; J gene: TRBJ1-4; CDR3 DNA: TGCGCCAGCAGCCAAGTTACAGGGGCTGGCGAAAAACTGTTTTTT; CDR3 protein: CASSQVTGAGEKLFF
clone size: few; D gene: -; V gene: TRBV5-1; J gene: TRBJ1-4; CDR3 DNA: TGCGCCAGCAGCTCGGAGGACAGCGGGGATGAAAAACTGTTTTTT; CDR3 protein: CASSSEDSGDEKLFF
clone size: -; D gene: -; V gene: TRBV27; J gene: TRBJ2-7; CDR3 DNA: TGTGCCAGCAGTTTACGGAGGACCTACGAGCAGTACTTC; CDR3 protein: CASSLRRTYEQYF
clone size: few; D gene: -; V gene: TRBV10-3; J gene: TRBJ2-2; CDR3 DNA: TGTGCCATCAGTGAACTGGAGGCCGGGGAGCTGTTTTTT; CDR3 protein: CAISELEAGELFF
clone size: -; D gene: -; V gene: TRBV28; J gene: TRBJ2-7; CDR3 DNA: TGTGCCAGCAGTCCCCTTCAGAGGGCGGAGGAGCAGTACTTC; CDR3 protein: CASSPLQRAEEQYF
clone size: -; D gene: TRBD2; V gene: TRBV5-1; J gene: TRBJ2-1; CDR3 DNA: TGCGCCAGCAGCAAGGGACTAGCGGCCTACAATGAGCAGTTCTTC; CDR3 protein: CASSKGLAAYNEQFF
clone size: -; D gene: TRBD1; V gene: TRBV28; J gene: TRBJ2-7; CDR3 DNA: TGTGCCAGCAGCTCATTTATTTCCGGGACAGGCACCTACGAGCAGTACTTC; CDR3 protein: CASSSFISGTGTYEQYF
clone size: -; D gene: -; V gene: TRBV14; J gene: TRBJ2-3; CDR3 DNA: TGTGCCAGCAGCCAAGATCGACTCTCGGTAGATACGCAGTATTTT; CDR3 protein: CASSQDRLSVDTQYF
clone size: -; D gene: -; V gene: TRBV27; J gene: TRBJ2-1; CDR3 DNA: TGTGCCAGCAGTTTAAAGGACGGCCTTCGGGGAACATATCACTACAATGAGCAGTTCTTC; CDR3 protein: CASSLKDGLRGTYHYNEQFF
clone size: -; D gene: TRBD2; V gene: TRBV6-2/TRBV6-3; J gene: TRBJ2-1; CDR3 DNA: TGTGCCAGCAGTTACGCGGGAGGGCCTTACAATGAGCAGTTCTTC; CDR3 protein: CASSYAGGPYNEQFF
clone size: -; D gene: TRBD1; V gene: TRBV24-1; J gene: TRBJ2-3; CDR3 DNA: TGTGCCACCAGTGATTTTGGAGCCGGGACAGGAAGGTCGACGCAGTATTTT; CDR3 protein: CATSDFGAGTGRSTQYF
clone size: -; D gene: -; V gene: TRBV3-1/TRBV3-2; J gene: TRBJ1-1; CDR3 DNA: TGTGCCAGCAGCAGAGGCTCCACGGGGGACACTGAAGCTTTCTTT; CDR3 protein: CASSRGSTGDTEAFF
clone size: -; D gene: -; V gene: TRBV28; J gene: TRBJ1-5; CDR3 DNA: TGTGCCAGCCTTCGTTGGGCAGGCAATCAGCCCCAGCATTTT; CDR3 protein: CASLRWAGNQPQHF
clone size: -; D gene: TRBD1; V gene: TRBV6-5; J gene: TRBJ1-4; CDR3 DNA: TGTGCCAGCAGTTCGACAGGGATAGGGGAAAAACTGTTTTTT; CDR3 protein: CASSSTGIGEKLFF
clone size: once; D gene: -; V gene: TRBV5-4; J gene: TRBJ2-7; CDR3 DNA: TGTGCCAGCAGCTTGGCTAGAAACGAGCAGTACTTC; CDR3 protein: CASSLARNEQYF
clone size: -; D gene: -; V gene: TRBV5-1; J gene: TRBJ2-3; CDR3 DNA: TGCGCCAGCAGCTCGCCGGAAAGGGGTGGAGATACGCAGTATTTT; CDR3 protein: CASSSPERGGDTQYF
clone size: -; D gene: TRBD1; V gene: TRBV28; J gene: TRBJ1-5; CDR3 DNA: TGTGCCAGCAGCTCAGGACAGGGGGTGGTGTATAGCAATCAGCCCCAGCATTTT; CDR3 protein: CASSSGQGVVYSNQPQHF
clone size: -; D gene: TRBD1; V gene: TRBV7-3; J gene: TRBJ2-1; CDR3 DNA: TGTGCCAGCAGCGCCCAAGGGACAGCTCCCTACAATGAGCAGTTCTTC; CDR3 protein: CASSAQGTAPYNEQFF
clone size: -; D gene: TRBD2; V gene: TRBV5-1; J gene: TRBJ2-7; CDR3 DNA: TGCGCCAGCAGCTTGGGGCTAGCGGGCTCCTACGAGCAGTACTTC; CDR3 protein: CASSLGLAGSYEQYF
clone size: -; D gene: -; V gene: TRBV4-2; J gene: TRBJ2-7; CDR3 DNA: TGTGCCAGCAGCCAAGATCAAACAGGTAGCGAGCAGTACTTC; CDR3 protein: CASSQDQTGSEQYF
clone size: -; D gene: TRBD1; V gene: TRBV7-2; J gene: TRBJ2-3; CDR3 DNA: TGTGCCAGCAGCTTAGGGACAGGGGGCCGCACAGATACGCAGTATTTT; CDR3 protein: CASSLGTGGRTDTQYF
clone size: -; D gene: TRBD1; V gene: TRBV2; J gene: TRBJ1-1; CDR3 DNA: TGTGCCAGCCAGACAGGGGGCGGATTGGACACTGAAGCTTTCTTT; CDR3 protein: CASQTGGGLDTEAFF
clone size: -; D gene: TRBD2; V gene: TRBV10-3; J gene: TRBJ2-2; CDR3 DNA: TGTGCCATCAGTGGGGGACTAGCGGGAGTCGGTACCGGGGAGCTGTTTTTT; CDR3 protein: CAISGGLAGVGTGELFF
clone size: -; D gene: TRBD1; V gene: TRBV5-1; J gene: TRBJ2-6; CDR3 DNA: TGCGCCAGCAGCCGGGAAGGACAGGCTAGCTCTGGGGCCAACGTCCTGACTTTC; CDR3 protein: CASSREGQASSGANVLTF
clone size: -; D gene: TRBD1; V gene: TRBV28; J gene: TRBJ2-7; CDR3 DNA: TGTGCCAGCAGTTTTCCTTTGACAGGGGGCTCCTACGAGCAGTACTTC; CDR3 protein: CASSFPLTGGSYEQYF
clone size: -; D gene: TRBD2; V gene: TRBV4-3; J gene: TRBJ2-1; CDR3 DNA: TGCGCCAGCAGCCCCGATGGCCTAGCGGGCGGCAATGAGCAGTTCTTC; CDR3 protein: CASSPDGLAGGNEQFF
clone size: -; D gene: -; V gene: TRBV19; J gene: TRBJ1-5; CDR3 DNA: TGTGCCAGTAGACCGGACAGCGTCCATAGCAATCAGCCCCAGCATTTT; CDR3 protein: CASRPDSVHSNQPQHF
clone size: -; D gene: TRBD1; V gene: TRBV29-1; J gene: TRBJ2-3; CDR3 DNA: TGCAGCGTTGGGCAGGGGGGCACAGATACGCAGTATTTT; CDR3 protein: CSVGQGGTDTQYF
clone size: -; D gene: -; V gene: TRBV10-3; J gene: TRBJ2-1; CDR3 DNA: TGTGCCATCAGGAGACTAGGCCTCGAGGGTGAGCAGTTCTTC; CDR3 protein: CAIRRLGLEGEQFF
clone size: once; D gene: TRBD2; V gene: TRBV7-2; J gene: TRBJ2-3; CDR3 DNA: TGTGCCAGCAGCCCGACTAGCGTACCCACAGATACGCAGTATTTT; CDR3 protein: CASSPTSVPTDTQYF
clone size: -; D gene: TRBD1; V gene: TRBV6-5; J gene: TRBJ1-1; CDR3 DNA: TGTGCCAGCAGACAGGGGGCGAACACTGAAGCTTTCTTT; CDR3 protein: CASRQGANTEAFF
clone size: -; D gene: TRBD2; V gene: TRBV6-4; J gene: TRBJ2-1; CDR3 DNA: TGTGCCAGCAGCGCTAGCGGGAGTTACAATGAGCAGTTCTTC; CDR3 protein: CASSASGSYNEQFF
clone size: -; D gene: TRBD1; V gene: TRBV4-3; J gene: TRBJ1-2; CDR3 DNA: TGCGCCAGCAGCCAAGATCTCGGACAGGGCTGGGGAGGCTACACCTTC; CDR3 protein: CASSQDLGQGWGGYTF
clone size: -; D gene: TRBD1; V gene: TRBV3-1/TRBV3-2; J gene: TRBJ1-1; CDR3 DNA: TGTGCCAGCAGCCATCTGGACAGGAAAAACACTGAAGCTTTCTTT; CDR3 protein: CASSHLDRKNTEAFF
clone size: -; D gene: TRBD2; V gene: TRBV7-3; J gene: TRBJ2-7; CDR3 DNA: TGTGCCAGCAGCCAACGCGGGGGATCGGGCTCCTACGAGCAGTACTTC; CDR3 protein: CASSQRGGSGSYEQYF
clone size: -; D gene: TRBD1; V gene: TRBV5-1; J gene: TRBJ1-1; CDR3 DNA: TGCGCCAGCAGCGGGACAGGGTGGGAAGCTTTCTTT; CDR3 protein: CASSGTGWEAFF
clone size: -; D gene: TRBD2; V gene: TRBV18; J gene: TRBJ2-1; CDR3 DNA: TGTGCCAGCTCAACCTTTTCCGGGAGGGCGGGCGATGAGCAGTTCTTC; CDR3 protein: CASSTFSGRAGDEQFF
clone size: -; D gene: -; V gene: TRBV29-1; J gene: TRBJ2-1; CDR3 DNA: TGCAGCGTTGGGATTACTAGAGTCGATGAGCAGTTCTTC; CDR3 protein: CSVGITRVDEQFF
clone size: -; D gene: -; V gene: TRBV5-1; J gene: TRBJ1-2; CDR3 DNA: TGCGCCAGCAGCTTGGACAGGGCTGGGGATGGCTACACCTTC; CDR3 protein: CASSLDRAGDGYTF
clone size: -; D gene: -; V gene: TRBV5-5; J gene: TRBJ2-7; CDR3 DNA: TGTGCCAGCAGCCTCGGGGATGACTACGAGCAGTACTTC; CDR3 protein: CASSLGDDYEQYF
clone size: -; D gene: TRBD2; V gene: TRBV9; J gene: TRBJ2-7; CDR3 DNA: TGTGCCAGCAGCGTAGGTCTAGCGGAGACCTCCTACGAGCAGTACTTC; CDR3 protein: CASSVGLAETSYEQYF
clone size: -; D gene: TRBD1; V gene: TRBV18; J gene: TRBJ1-1; CDR3 DNA: TGTGCCAGCTCCCCTTCAGGGGGCTCTGAAGCTTTCTTT; CDR3 protein: CASSPSGGSEAFF
clone size: -; D gene: TRBD2; V gene: TRBV7-3; J gene: TRBJ2-2; CDR3 DNA: TGTGCCAGCAGCTTAAAGGGACTAGCGGGAGGCACCTGGGGGCTTTCTGCCGGGGAGCTGTTTTTT; CDR3 protein: CASSLKGLAGGTWGLSAGELFF
clone size: once; D gene: TRBD1; V gene: TRBV6-5; J gene: TRBJ2-1; CDR3 DNA: TGTGCCAGCAGAAGACAGGGTGGAGATGAGCAGTTCTTC; CDR3 protein: CASRRQGGDEQFF
clone size: -; D gene: -; V gene: TRBV20-1; J gene: TRBJ1-6; CDR3 DNA: TGCAGTGCTAGTAACTGGGACACAGGCAATTCACCCCTCCACTTT; CDR3 protein: CSASNWDTGNSPLHF
clone size: -; D gene: TRBD2; V gene: TRBV5-1; J gene: TRBJ2-7; CDR3 DNA: TGCGCCAGCAGCTCGCCGGGACTAGCGGGAGGGAACTACGAGCAGTACTTC; CDR3 protein: CASSSPGLAGGNYEQYF
clone size: -; D gene: -; V gene: TRBV21-1; J gene: TRBJ2-5; CDR3 DNA: TGTGCCAGCAGAAATAGCGATCAAGAGACCCAGTACTTC; CDR3 protein: CASRNSDQETQYF
clone size: -; D gene: TRBD2; V gene: TRBV5-4; J gene: TRBJ2-7; CDR3 DNA: TGTGCCAGCAGCTTGGGACTAGCGGACTCCTACGAGCAGTACTTC; CDR3 protein: CASSLGLADSYEQYF
clone size: -; D gene: TRBD2; V gene: TRBV5-1; J gene: TRBJ2-2; CDR3 DNA: TGCGCCAGCAGCTTGCGAGGGAGGGCCGACACCGGGGAGCTGTTTTTT; CDR3 protein: CASSLRGRADTGELFF
clone size: -; D gene: -; V gene: TRBV2; J gene: TRBJ2-5; CDR3 DNA: TGTGCCAGCAATCTACAGGGTTTGGGGGAGACCCAGTACTTC; CDR3 protein: CASNLQGLGETQYF